One and the same sample provided the 16 T cell receptor beta chains below, sequenced in a study of blood T cells in healthy people across ages. Using a J-beta primer mix together with a sample-barcoded 5' primer, a second PCR was run for roughly 7 to 12 cycles. TCRdb redid the calling of the 5' RACE reads with MiXCR, one entry per CDR3 protein. The sample yields roughly 1.4 million distinct CDR3 sequences, roughly 60% seen once. Input material: blood. Receptors originate from a man aged 18 to 35 in good health.

The chain joins TRBV25-1 to TRBJ2-5; D possibly corresponds to TRBD2 (6 bases). CDR3 size: 15 residues. The germline V and J ends were trimmed by 2 bases and 2 bases, with 12 bases remaining between them. CDR1 is MGHDK, CDR2 SYGVNS, per germline. For the CDR3, the DNA is TGTGCCAGCAGTGAACCCCGACTAGGGCAAGAGACCCAGTACTTC. Translated, it gives CASSEPRLGQETQYF.

V usage is TRBV29-1 and J usage is TRBJ2-7, with a possible D match to TRBD1 (5 bases). The germline CDR1 and CDR2 sequences are SQVTM and ANQGSEA. This CDR3 spans 12 amino acids. The ends were cut back, 5 bases at V and 4 bases at J, with 12 bases in the middle. The CDR3 spells CSVWGRAYEQYF. CDR3 bases: TGCAGCGTTTGGGGCAGGGCGTACGAGCAGTACTTC.

This clonotype showed up just a few times. CDR3 nucleotides: TGTGCCAGCAGCTTACAGAGTTCCTCCTACGAGCAGTACTTC. This gives the protein CASSLQSSSYEQYF. The gene calls are TRBV7-2 and TRBJ2-7; D gene ambiguous. V shed 2 bases and J shed 0 bases, with 8 bases lying between them. This CDR3 comprises 14 residues. From germline, CDR1 is SGHTA and CDR2 FQGNSA.

The chain has TRBV12-3 or TRBV12-4 and TRBJ2-5, with TRBD2 matching 11 bases. J was trimmed by 1 base and V by 6 bases; bases with no gene match: 4. The CDR3 totals 15 residues. This CDR3 is CASREGLAAQETQYF. DNA of the CDR3: TGTGCCAGCAGGGAGGGACTAGCGGCCCAAGAGACCCAGTACTTC.

The V gene is TRBV7-2, the J gene TRBJ1-2; 9 bases are a match to TRBD1. This CDR3 is built from 15 residues. From germline, CDR1 is SGHTA and CDR2 FQGNSA. J was trimmed by 4 bases and V by 5 bases; bases with no gene match: 8. The CDR3 region has the DNA TGTGCCAGCAGCCCGCACGACAGGGGGATCTATGGCTACACCTTC. This codes for CASSPHDRGIYGYTF.

This chain links TRBV20-1 with TRBJ1-6; D gene ambiguous. Germline CDR1 is DFQATT and CDR2 is SNEGSKA (reference sequence). With 0 bases removed from V and 9 bases from J, the gap between germline ends came to 9 bases. The CDR3 has 13 residues. Here the CDR3 reads CSARDDDISPLHF. CDR3 nucleotides: TGCAGTGCTAGAGATGACGATATTTCACCCCTCCACTTT.

Only one count was recorded for this clonotype. CDR3 amino acids: CASSLWTRSGYTF. As DNA, the CDR3 is TGCGCCAGCAGCTTATGGACCCGCAGCGGCTACACCTTC. The chain uses TRBV5-1 and TRBJ1-2; no firm D call. This CDR3 is built from 13 residues. From germline, CDR1 is SGHRS and CDR2 YFSETQ. The V end lost 2 bases, the J end lost 8 bases, and 13 bases lay between the germline ends.

The chain combines TRBV14 with TRBJ2-7, with 8 positions matching TRBD2. CDR3 length: 15 amino acids. The V segment lost 5 bases and the J segment 5 bases; nucleotides outside the gene matches: 11. CDR1 and CDR2 from the germline V gene are SGHDN and FVKESK. The CDR3 DNA is TGTGCCAGCAGCTGGGTAGGATGGCGGGGGGACGAGCAGTACTTC. Its translation: CASSWVGWRGDEQYF. The complete variable domain, with remaining parts taken from reference TRBV14 and TRBJ2-7, reads EAGVTQFPSHSVIEKGQTVTLRCDPISGHDNLYWYRRVMGKEIKFLLHFVKESKQDESGMPNNRFLAERTGGTYSTLKVQPAELEDSGVYFCASSWVGWRGDEQYFGPGTRLTVT.

This clonotype appeared a single time. The V gene is TRBV6-1, the J gene TRBJ2-1, with D perhaps matching TRBD1 (5 bases). Germline loops: CDR1 MNHNS, CDR2 SASEGT. Trimming removed 1 base from V and 9 bases from J, with 13 bases in between. The CDR3 is 14 amino acids. In DNA, the CDR3 is TGTGCCAGCAGTGAAGAGGGGCCTTCCTTTGAGCAGTTCTTC. It codes for CASSEEGPSFEQFF.

This clonotype was found once. At one end the junction does not follow the germline gene, possibly because of a read error. The chain couples TRBV4-1 to TRBJ2-1; TRBD1 aligns across 10 bases. CDR1 is MGHRA, CDR2 YSYEKL, per germline. The CDR3 totals 15 residues. This chain's CDR3 is CTSSHLGQGKGEQFF. In nucleotides, the CDR3 is TGCACCAGCAGCCATCTGGGACAGGGGAAAGGTGAGCAGTTCTTC.

The chain combines TRBV27 with TRBJ2-3, with TRBD2 identical over 10 bases. The CDR3 is 17 residues long. Per the germline V gene, CDR1 is MNHEY and CDR2 is SMNVEV (reference sequence). The junction had 13 bases not matched to a gene; V was cut back by 5 bases and J by 5 bases. The DNA of the CDR3 is TGTGCCAGCAGTGACCCTTCTAGCGGGGGTGGGTTAGATACGCAGTATTTT. This codes for CASSDPSSGGGLDTQYF.

The chain recombines TRBV11-1 with TRBJ2-3, with 7 bases aligning to TRBD1. Germline CDR1 SGHAT, CDR2 FQDESV (reference sequence). The V segment lost 8 bases and the J segment 2 bases; nucleotides outside the gene matches: 16. CDR3 length: 17 amino acids. In DNA, the CDR3 is TGTGCCAGCGACTCGAAGTACTGGGGACAGTACACAGATACGCAGTATTTT. Translating it yields CASDSKYWGQYTDTQYF.

This clonotype was detected ten times or more. The chain is built from TRBV4-3 and TRBJ2-7; D is possibly TRBD2 (5 bases). Per germline, CDR1 LGHNA and CDR2 YSLEER. The length of the CDR3 is 14 residues. The V end lost 4 bases, the J end lost 8 bases, and 18 bases lay between the germline ends. CDR3 amino acids: CASSLRAEGGQQYF. CDR3 nucleotide sequence: TGCGCCAGCAGCCTCCGAGCGGAAGGTGGGCAGCAGTACTTC.

CDR3 residues: CASSRPGLSPLHF. The CDR3 nucleotides are TGTGCCAGCAGTAGGCCAGGGCTGTCACCCCTCCACTTT. The V and J genes are TRBV6-5 and TRBJ1-6; a weak D match, TRBD1 (5 bases). The CDR3 contains 13 residues. The V end was cut by 5 bases, the J end by 10 bases, with 12 bases between. The V gene's germline CDR1 is MNHEY and CDR2 SVGAGI.

This clonotype has just a few counts. V and J are TRBV27 and TRBJ2-4; TRBD2 is a possible D gene (5 bases). Germline V gene data show CDR1 as MNHEY and CDR2 as SMNVEV (reference sequence). CDR3 length: 14 residues. The V end was cut by 4 bases, the J end by 13 bases, with 20 bases between. CDR3 residues: CASSSVGSPREQYF. CDR3 sequence (DNA): TGTGCCAGCAGTTCGGTGGGCTCCCCGAGGGAGCAGTACTTC.

This clonotype was observed once. This chain uses TRBV6-2 or TRBV6-3 with TRBJ2-1; D is unresolved. The V gene lost 5 bases and the J gene lost 7 bases, with 6 bases spanning the gap. Looked up from germline, CDR1 is MNHEY and CDR2 is SVGEGT. The CDR3 sequence is 11 residues long. The CDR3 bases are TGTGCCAGCAGTCGTCTTAATGAGCAGTTCTTC. Translating gives CASSRLNEQFF.